The 11 T cell receptor beta chains below were found in one sample sequenced in a study of T cells in women clearing cervical HPV infection. The protocol was immunoSEQ multiplex PCR, while the TCRdb copy is restricted to in-frame clones and leaves out a portion. Its clone listing holds over 45,000 clones. Input material: blood buffy coat. These receptor sequences come from a woman aged 18 to 75 with a cervical HPV16 infection that either progressed to CIN3+ or cleared (not recorded which).

Regarding this clone: The CDR3 end falls 3 residues outside the read, so it is completed with the germline J gene. The rearrangement uses TRBV30 and TRBJ2-1, with 8 bases aligning to TRBD2. J lost 8 bases, V lost 0 bases, and 9 bases had no gene match. The CDR3 consists of 15 residues. Looked up from germline, CDR1 is GTSNPN and CDR2 is SVGIG (reference sequence). The CDR3 here is CAWSVRSLAVYEQFF. The sequenced CDR3 bases are TGTGCCTGGAGTGTACGTTCACTAGCGGTCTATGAG.

CDR3 DNA (partial): TGTGCCAGCAGGGACAGGGGTAGGGCAGATACG. Amino acids: CASRDRGRADT. The full CDR3 reads CASRDRGRADTQYF. V is TRBV28 and J is TRBJ2-3; 9 bases map to TRBD1. The CDR3 end lies 3 residues beyond the end of the read and is filled in from the germline J gene. CDR3 length equals 14 residues. V was pared by 6 bases and J by 4 bases, with 5 bases of the junction left unmatched. From germline, CDR1 is MDHEN and CDR2 SYDVKM.

Concerning this clone: Read data end 3 residues before the CDR3 end; the end is taken from the germline J gene. The chain has TRBV7-8 and TRBJ2-7, with D maybe TRBD2 (5 bases). The ends were cut back, 5 bases at V and 3 bases at J, with 8 bases in the middle. This CDR3 is built from 12 residues. Germline V lookup: CDR1 SGHVS, CDR2 FQNEAQ. The CDR3 sequence is CASSLTSYEQYF. The covered CDR3 bases are TGTGCCAGCAGCCTAACTAGCTACGAG.

Turning to this clone: The read ends 3 residues before the CDR3 terminus; that terminus is restored from the germline J gene. The J gene is TRBJ1-1, the V gene TRBV10-3; tentatively, D is TRBD1 (5 bases). This CDR3 contains 13 residues. The V and J ends lost 4 bases and 1 base respectively, with 7 bases between them. Germline lookup yields CDR1 ENHRY and CDR2 SYGVKD. The CDR3 here is CAISVQGNTEAFF. Partial CDR3 DNA: TGTGCCATCAGTGTTCAGGGGAACACTGAA.

With regard to this clone: The read stops 3 residues short of the end of the CDR3; the missing end is completed from the germline J gene. This rearrangement joins TRBV23-1 to TRBJ2-6, with D tentatively TRBD1 (6 bases). TRBV23-1 is labeled an ORF, and its function is uncertain. CDR3 size: 15 residues. The V end lost 9 bases, the J end lost 2 bases, and 14 bases lay between the germline ends. CDR3 residues: CARDRSRPGANVLTF. CDR3 DNA (partial): TGCGCCAGGGACAGAAGCAGGCCTGGGGCCAACGTC.

Note on this clone: The sequenced fragment ends 3 residues before the CDR3 boundary, so the rest is inferred from the germline J gene. The genes are TRBV5-1 and TRBJ1-1; no definite D call. Deletions cut 1 base from V and 4 bases from J, with 11 bases between. This CDR3 contains 14 residues. Germline V CDR1 and CDR2: SGHRS, YFSETQ. The DNA read from the CDR3 is TGCGCCAGCAGCTTGTCAAGTCTCGGCACTGAA. Amino acids: CASSLSSLGTE. The CDR3, in full, reads CASSLSSLGTEAFF.

Concerning this clone: The sequence runs out 3 residues before the end of the CDR3; the remainder is reconstructed from the germline J gene. This rearrangement joins TRBV4-2 to TRBJ1-4; no reliable D call. V shed 0 bases and J shed 6 bases, with 14 bases lying between them. CDR3 length: 16 residues. CDR1 is LGHNA and CDR2 is YNFKEQ in the germline V gene. CDR3 loop: CASSQDSLSGYEKLFF. The CDR3 bases that were read are TGTGCCAGCAGCCAAGATTCTTTGAGCGGCTATGAAAAA.

Regarding this clone: From the germline J gene comes the end of the CDR3, since the read stops 3 residues before it. The rearrangement joins TRBV15 to TRBJ2-1; TRBD1 might be the D (6 bases). The CDR3 runs to 15 residues. V dropped 0 bases and J dropped 9 bases, with 15 bases sitting between them. Germline CDR1 is LNHNV and CDR2 is YYDKDF (reference sequence). The sequenced part of the CDR3 DNA is TGTGCCACCAGCAGAGATGGGGGCCTGACATTTGAG. As protein: CATSRDGGLTFE. The full CDR3 reads CATSRDGGLTFEQFF.

Details on this clone: One junction end does not reproduce the germline sequence, and a read error may be involved. The read terminates 3 residues before the CDR3 end, so the remaining end is supplied by the germline J gene. This chain connects TRBV4-2 to TRBJ2-7; D ambiguous. Germline assignment: CDR1 LGHNA and CDR2 YNFKEQ. This CDR3 region has 14 residues. This chain's CDR3 is CASSQDPGSYEQYF. CDR3 DNA (partial): TGCGCCAGCAGCCAAGATCCGGGTTCCTACGAG.

Note on this clone: The DNA ends 3 residues before the CDR3 does, and the rest of the CDR3 is filled in from the germline J gene. The J gene is TRBJ1-2, the V gene TRBV20-1; the D gene is possibly TRBD1 (6 bases). Germline loops: CDR1 DFQATT, CDR2 SNEGSKA (reference sequence). This CDR3 contains 15 residues. Trimming removed 2 bases from V and 2 bases from J, with 15 bases in between. The CDR3 protein is CSARHEGQRNYGYTF. CDR3 bases read: TGCAGTGCTAGACACGAGGGACAAAGAAACTATGGC.

The part of the CDR3 DNA that was read is TGCGCCAGCACGTCTCGACAGGGGGCAGCTAACACCGGGGAG. Amino acids: CASTSRQGAANTGE. The whole CDR3 reads CASTSRQGAANTGELFF. The chain uses TRBV5-1 and TRBJ2-2; TRBD1 agrees at 10 bases. The read stops 3 residues short of the end of the CDR3; the missing end is completed from the germline J gene. Unmatched junction bases numbered 10, after V lost 6 bases and J lost 2 bases. Germline values: CDR1 SGHRS, CDR2 YFSETQ. This CDR3 is 17 amino acids long.